This T cell receptor (beta chain) was recorded in a study of regulatory T cells in long-lasting Graves disease. According to the study, TCR beta libraries were built with iRepertoire HTBI primers and CDR3-region Arm-PCR. TCRdb re-derived calls from the multiplex PCR reads in MiXCR, one entry per CDR3 protein. The table includes roughly 440,000 distinct CDR3 sequences, 16% detected once. This CDR3 comprises 14 residues. J lost 3 bases, V lost 0 bases, and 3 bases had no gene match. CDR1 and CDR2 from the germline V gene are DFQATT and SNEGSKA (reference sequence). This clonotype was found many times. Time point: newly diagnosed GD, antithyroid drugs for less than 3 months. PBMCs provided the RNA from which the TCR library was made. This same sample was also taken into another study, of T cells in Graves' hyperthyroidism and ophthalmopathy.

The sequence derives from a woman aged 18-29 years with Graves disease. The input for sequencing was peripheral blood mononuclear cells (PBMCs), taken at new diagnosis, from a patient treated with antithyroid drugs. The genes are TRBV20-1 and TRBJ2-5, with 8 bases identical to TRBD2. The CDR3 reads CSARDVLAEETQYF. The CDR3 DNA follows: TGCAGTGCTAGAGATGTACTAGCGGAAGAGACCCAGTACTTC.